This TCR beta chain was documented in a study of T-cell reconstitution after alpha-beta-depleted transplantation in children. Study observations and caveats: Approximately two months post-transplant, alpha-beta T cells reportedly originated from several hundred expanded graft clones. Surviving recipient T cells and intrathymic progenitors accounted for some patients' high TCRbeta diversity at day 60.

Germline V lookup: CDR1 LNHDA, CDR2 SQIVND (reference sequence). Trimming pared 1 base from V and 2 bases from J, leaving 9 bases between. The CDR3 sequence is 14 residues long. A remark on this clonotype: Its specificity is not known.

Unique molecular identifiers featured in how the TCRbeta library was prepared. Via MiXCR, TCRdb re-called the PCR reads, giving one row per CDR3 protein. Found here are fewer than 700,000 distinct CDR3 sequences, 13% of them singletons; the top ten hold approximately 2.1%. The sequencing used PBMCs, mostly from graft donor cells, collected 360 days after TCRalphabeta/CD19-depleted stem cell transplant. The receptor comes from a male patient younger than 18 who had a stem cell transplant for acute myeloid leukemia, so the T cells may come from the graft donor. The chain is built from TRBV19 and TRBJ2-7; D is unresolved. The CDR3 spells CASSIVGIPYEQYF. DNA for the CDR3: TGTGCCAGTAGTATAGTAGGGATTCCCTACGAGCAGTACTTC.